This TCR beta chain was sequenced for a study of shared clonotypes between healthy human individuals. The CDR3 spans 14 residues. Germline CDR1 MNHNS, CDR2 SASEGT. The germline V and J ends were trimmed by 6 bases and 4 bases, with 13 bases remaining between them. Some clones are missing from TCRdb's copy, which holds only in-frame ones; the method was immunoSEQ multiplex PCR. Of about 1 million clones listed, around 76% are singletons. The chain joins TRBV6-1 to TRBJ1-5; D is ambiguous. This receptor was identified in a man aged 18 to 35 in good health. The specimen was memory CD4+ T cells sorted from blood. Noted subset: CD45RA-negative fraction. The CDR3 sequence is CASSSNLGNQPQHF. CDR3 sequence (DNA): TGTGCCAGCAGCTCGAATCTAGGGAATCAGCCCCAGCATTTT.